This is a list of T cell receptor beta chains from one sample in a study of blood T cell repertoires in COVID-19. Only in-frame clones appear in the TCRdb table, and some are missing; sequencing was by immunoSEQ multiplex PCR. The sample lists 75,000 to 85,000 clones, just over 85% seen once, with approximately 46% in the top ten. Sequences were obtained from peripheral blood. The receptors derive from a human donor in a cohort sampled during active COVID-19. CDR3s include the opening cysteine and the closing phenylalanine or tryptophan. A D gene is named only where the DNA matches it firmly. Clone size, where shown, is once, few, many, or a class for clones that have expanded.

>TRBD1|TRBJ1-1|TRBV25-1|NA
CASSITGGTEAFF
TGTGCCAGCAGTATTACAGGGGGCACTGAAGCTTTCTTT
>TRBD1|TRBJ1-4|TRBV9|NA
CASSEGTGSQEKLFF
TGTGCCAGCAGCGAGGGGACAGGCTCCCAGGAAAAACTGTTTTTT
>NA|TRBJ2-7|TRBV19|NA
CASRSFPPSGNEQYF
TGTGCCAGCAGGAGTTTCCCACCCAGCGGAAACGAGCAGTACTTC
>NA|TRBJ1-1|TRBV12-3/TRBV12-4|NA
CASSLGPNTEAFF
TGTGCCAGCAGTTTGGGCCCGAACACTGAAGCTTTCTTT
>TRBD1|TRBJ2-6|TRBV4-3|NA
CASSQEPLDRYLSGANVLTF
TGCGCCAGCAGCCAAGAACCCCTGGACAGGTACCTCTCTGGGGCCAACGTCCTGACTTTC
>TRBD2|TRBJ2-7|TRBV4-1|NA
CASSQDILAGPWEQYF
TGCGCCAGCAGCCAAGATATACTAGCGGGACCTTGGGAGCAGTACTTC
>TRBD1|TRBJ2-3|TRBV7-2|NA
CASSPRTGDTDTQYF
TGTGCCAGCAGCCCGAGGACAGGAGACACAGATACGCAGTATTTT
>NA|TRBJ1-2|TRBV2|NA
CASSEQPQDYGYTF
TGTGCCAGCAGTGAACAGCCCCAGGACTATGGCTACACCTTC
>TRBD1|TRBJ2-7|TRBV9|NA
CASSFDRGYEQYF
TGTGCCAGCAGCTTTGACAGGGGCTACGAGCAGTACTTC
>NA|TRBJ2-5|TRBV20-1|NA
CSASRFTGVRQETQYF
TGCAGTGCTAGTAGGTTTACGGGGGTGAGACAAGAGACCCAGTACTTC
>TRBD2|TRBJ2-1|TRBV3-1/TRBV3-2|NA
CASSQDAGVNYNEQFF
TGTGCCAGCAGCCAAGATGCGGGAGTTAACTACAATGAGCAGTTCTTC
>NA|TRBJ1-4|TRBV19|NA
CASSRWSATNEKLFF
TGTGCCAGTAGCCGATGGAGTGCAACTAATGAAAAACTGTTTTTT
>NA|TRBJ2-7|TRBV7-9|once
CASSSRSGFEQYF
TGTGCCAGCAGCTCCCGATCCGGGTTCGAGCAGTACTTC
>NA|TRBJ2-1|TRBV27|NA
CASAGTPSSYNEQFF
TGTGCCAGCGCGGGGACTCCGAGCTCCTACAATGAGCAGTTCTTC
>NA|TRBJ2-2|TRBV27|NA
CASTLTVNTGELFF
TGTGCCAGCACCCTGACAGTGAACACCGGGGAGCTGTTTTTT
>TRBD2|TRBJ2-1|TRBV2|NA
CASNIAGGGEQFF
TGTGCCAGCAATATAGCGGGGGGTGGTGAGCAGTTCTTC
>NA|TRBJ2-3|TRBV11-2|NA
CASSLVGSAPRGDTQYF
TGTGCCAGCAGCTTAGTAGGTAGCGCCCCCAGGGGTGATACGCAGTATTTT
>TRBD1|TRBJ2-2|TRBV27|few
CASDRGQAGELFF
TGTGCCAGTGACAGGGGTCAAGCCGGGGAGCTGTTTTTT
>NA|TRBJ2-3|TRBV7-6|once
CASSLDAAGARRGQYF
TGTGCCAGCAGCTTAGATGCGGCGGGGGCCCGGCGTGGGCAGTATTTT
>TRBD2|TRBJ2-1|TRBV4-2|NA
CASSPGRLAGPYNEQFF
TGTGCCAGCAGCCCCGGTCGGCTAGCGGGGCCCTACAATGAGCAGTTCTTC
>TRBD1|TRBJ1-5|TRBV30|few
CAWNRGMQPQHF
TGTGCCTGGAACAGGGGGATGCAGCCCCAGCATTTT
>TRBD2|TRBJ2-3|TRBV5-6|NA
CASSFPVASGSTDTQYF
TGTGCCAGCAGCTTTCCCGTCGCTAGCGGGAGCACAGATACGCAGTATTTT
>TRBD1|TRBJ1-5|TRBV18|NA
CASSRDREDQPQHF
TGTGCCAGCTCCCGGGACAGGGAAGATCAGCCCCAGCATTTT